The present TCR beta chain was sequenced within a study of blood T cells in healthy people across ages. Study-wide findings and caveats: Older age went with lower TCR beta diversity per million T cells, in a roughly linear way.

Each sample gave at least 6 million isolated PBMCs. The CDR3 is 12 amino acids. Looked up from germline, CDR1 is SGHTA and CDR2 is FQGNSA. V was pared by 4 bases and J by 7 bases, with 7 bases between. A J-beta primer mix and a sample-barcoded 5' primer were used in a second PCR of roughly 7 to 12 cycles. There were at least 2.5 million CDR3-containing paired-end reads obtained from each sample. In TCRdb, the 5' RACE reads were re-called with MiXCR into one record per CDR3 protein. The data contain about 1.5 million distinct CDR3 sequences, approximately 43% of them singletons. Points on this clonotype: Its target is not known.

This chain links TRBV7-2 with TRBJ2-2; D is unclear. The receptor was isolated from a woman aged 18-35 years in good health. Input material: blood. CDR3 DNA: TGTGCCAGCAGCTCTGTTCTCGGGGAGCTGTTTTTT. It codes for CASSSVLGELFF.